The 22 T cell receptor beta chains reported below all come from one sample, sequenced in a study of blood T cell repertoires in COVID-19. Sequenced by immunoSEQ multiplex PCR; TCRdb stores in-frame clones only, minus some. The table lists some 120,000 clones, roughly 85% of them singletons. Sequencing was done on a sample of peripheral blood. All receptors come from a man aged 30-40 years with acute or convalescent COVID-19.

The CDR3: CASSPRGGGSYEQFF. The CDR3 DNA is TGCGCCAGCAGCCCCCGGGGTGGCGGGAGTTATGAGCAGTTCTTC. V is TRBV4-1 and J is TRBJ2-1, with 7 bases aligning to TRBD2. Unmatched junction bases numbered 11, after V lost 4 bases and J lost 8 bases. The germline V gene encodes CDR1 MGHRA and CDR2 YSYEKL. The CDR3 extends over 15 amino acids.

This clone showed up just once. The chain has TRBV12-3 or TRBV12-4 and TRBJ1-1; 7 bases match TRBD1. With V trimmed by 3 bases and J by 6 bases, 4 bases remained unmatched. This CDR3 comprises 13 residues. The CDR3 here is CASSFAGGAEAFF. CDR3 in DNA: TGTGCCAGCAGTTTCGCAGGGGGTGCTGAAGCTTTCTTT.

This chain connects TRBV14 to TRBJ1-2; 7 bases are a match to TRBD1. The CDR3 is 15 residues long. The germline V gene has CDR1 SGHDN and CDR2 FVKESK. J was trimmed by 4 bases and V by 4 bases; bases with no gene match: 9. The CDR3 DNA reads as TGTGCCAGCAGCCCTCGGACAGGAGCAGCCTATGGCTACACCTTC. It translates to CASSPRTGAAYGYTF.

The chain joins TRBV6-5 to TRBJ2-1; 15 bases agree with TRBD2. J gave up 8 bases and V 6 bases, and 5 bases lay outside the gene matches. The germline gives CDR1 MNHEY, CDR2 SVGAGI. The CDR3 spans 15 residues. The CDR3 DNA reads as TGTGCCAGCAGCCTCGGACTAGCGGGAGGGCATGAGCAGTTCTTC. Protein: CASSLGLAGGHEQFF.

This chain uses TRBV7-9 with TRBJ2-5; D possibly corresponds to TRBD1 (6 bases). The CDR3 runs 16 residues. Germline CDR1 reads SEHNR; CDR2 reads FQNEAQ (reference sequence). Deletions cut 2 bases from V and 1 base from J, with 14 bases between. The CDR3 coding sequence is TGTGCCAGCAGCTTAAGGTGGACAGACTCCCAAGAGACCCAGTACTTC. This sequence encodes CASSLRWTDSQETQYF.

V gene TRBV7-3 combines with J gene TRBJ2-2; D is ambiguous. Trimming stripped 4 bases from V and 4 bases from J, with 16 bases between. This CDR3 has 16 amino acids. The germline gives CDR1 SGHTA, CDR2 FQGTGA. Here the CDR3 reads CASSSSPGPVTGELFF. Written as DNA, the CDR3 is TGTGCCAGCAGCTCCTCTCCTGGGCCTGTCACCGGGGAGCTGTTTTTT.

This chain joins TRBV30 and TRBJ1-1; D gene ambiguous. The CDR3 is made up of 13 amino acids. The germline V and J ends were trimmed by 0 bases and 4 bases, with 9 bases remaining between them. Per germline, CDR1 GTSNPN and CDR2 SVGIG (reference sequence). CDR3 protein: CAWSVRVTTEAFF. The CDR3 DNA reads TGTGCCTGGAGTGTTCGAGTCACCACTGAAGCTTTCTTT. Together with reference TRBV30 and TRBJ1-1, the CDR3 gives the full variable domain: SQTIHQWPATLVQPVGSPLSLECTVEGTSNPNLYWYRQAAGRGLQLLFYSVGIGQISSEVPQNLSASRPQDRQFILSSKKLLLSDSGFYLCAWSVRVTTEAFFGQGTRLTVV.

This chain connects TRBV5-4 to TRBJ2-5; 9 nucleotides align to TRBD2. J was trimmed by 2 bases and V by 1 base; bases with no gene match: 6. The CDR3 spans 16 residues. Germline CDR1 reads SGHNT; CDR2 reads YYREEE (reference sequence). The CDR3 sequence is CASSLPSGGPQETQYF. Written as DNA, the CDR3 is TGTGCCAGCAGCTTGCCAAGCGGGGGGCCACAAGAGACCCAGTACTTC.

The rearrangement joins TRBV21-1 to TRBJ2-6; the table's D call of TRBD1 was not tested on the DNA. TRBV21-1 represents a pseudogene. This CDR3 comprises 18 residues. CDR3 loop: CASSQGGPRPSGANVLTF. As DNA, the CDR3 is TGTGCCAGCAGCCAAGGGGGCCCCAGACCCTCTGGGGCCAACGTCCTGACTTTC.

The chain is built from TRBV15 and TRBJ1-5; D is uncertain. V was clipped by 0 bases and J by 2 bases, with 8 bases between them. Germline-derived CDR1 and CDR2 are LNHNV and YYDKDF (reference sequence). CDR3 length: 15 residues. DNA of the CDR3: TGTGCCACCAGCAGAGACACGAGGGGCAATCAGCCCCAGCATTTT. Its protein product is CATSRDTRGNQPQHF.

This clone appeared once. The chain recombines TRBV27 with TRBJ2-7, with TRBD1 matching over 8 bases. Germline V CDR1 and CDR2: MNHEY, SMNVEV (reference sequence). Trimming took 6 bases from V and 5 from J; bases not matched to a gene: 3. The CDR3 length is 12 residues. The CDR3 region has the DNA TGTGCCAGCAGATCGGACAGGGACGAGCAGTACTTC. Protein sequence: CASRSDRDEQYF.

The CDR3 sequence: CASSRRHSNQPQHF. The CDR3 bases are TGTGCCAGCAGCCGAAGACATAGCAATCAGCCCCAGCATTTT. The chain employs TRBV5-6 and TRBJ1-5, with D unclear. The length of the CDR3 is 14 residues. V lost 4 bases and J lost 0, with 8 bases in between. Germline CDR1 and CDR2: SGHDT and YYEEEE.

This chain uses TRBV5-6 with TRBJ2-7, with D possibly matching TRBD1 (6 bases). CDR1 and CDR2 (germline): SGHDT, YYEEEE. The CDR3 loop spans 15 amino acids. Trimming pared 1 base from V and 3 bases from J, leaving 14 bases between. The CDR3 DNA reads TGTGCCAGCAGCTTGAAAACCGAGGACAGCTACGAGCAGTACTTC. Translation: CASSLKTEDSYEQYF. Based on the CDR3 plus reference TRBV5-6 and TRBJ2-7, the full variable domain is DAGVTQSPTHLIKTRGQQVTLRCSPKSGHDTVSWYQQALGQGPQFIFQYYEEEERQRGNFPDRFSGHQFPNYSSELNVNALLLGDSALYLCASSLKTEDSYEQYFGPGTRLTVT.

The J gene is TRBJ1-2, the V gene TRBV4-3; 7 bases align to TRBD1. CDR3 size: 15 residues. Germline CDR1 and CDR2: LGHNA and YSLEER. V lost 0 bases to trimming and J lost 2 bases; unmatched junction nucleotides: 3. The CDR3 region has the DNA TGCGCCAGCAGCCAAGAGAGGGGGCCGAACTATGGCTACACCTTC. Translating gives CASSQERGPNYGYTF.

This sequence joins TRBV10-3 and TRBJ2-7; the D gene is possibly TRBD2 (5 bases). This CDR3 is built from 13 residues. V was cut by 6 bases and J by 7 bases, with 16 bases left in between. Germline V lookup: CDR1 ENHRY, CDR2 SYGVKD. The CDR3 DNA is TGTGCCATCAGGCTAGGAGATCCGGGGGAGCAGTACTTC. As protein: CAIRLGDPGEQYF.

V usage is TRBV4-2 and J usage is TRBJ2-2; 7 nucleotides line up with TRBD2. The V and J ends lost 3 bases and 6 bases, in that order; junction bases with no gene match: 16. The CDR3 is 18 residues long. CDR1 LGHNA and CDR2 YNFKEQ come from the germline V gene. The CDR3 reads CASSQVERGRWSAGELFF. CDR3 nucleotides: TGTGCCAGCAGCCAGGTCGAGCGGGGTCGATGGTCCGCCGGGGAGCTGTTTTTT.

The chain links TRBV6-5 to TRBJ2-3; a weak D match, TRBD1 (6 bases). The V gene lost 6 bases and the J gene lost 2 bases, with 12 bases spanning the gap. The CDR3 runs 14 residues. Looked up from germline, CDR1 is MNHEY and CDR2 is SVGAGI. The CDR3 region is CASSRYRDTDTQYF. The CDR3 region has the DNA TGTGCCAGCAGCCGTTACAGGGACACAGATACGCAGTATTTT.

This clone was recorded many times. This chain connects TRBV27 to TRBJ2-1, with TRBD2 matching 14 bases. CDR1 and CDR2 (germline): MNHEY, SMNVEV (reference sequence). The CDR3 consists of 15 residues. Germline trimming cut 8 bases from V and 6 bases from J; bases unmatched to any gene: 6. The CDR3 protein is CASAKGTSGSNEQFF. Written as DNA, the CDR3 is TGTGCCAGCGCGAAGGGGACTAGCGGGAGCAATGAGCAGTTCTTC.

The J gene is TRBJ2-5, the V gene TRBV19, with 7 bases matching TRBD1. Trimming removed 5 bases from V and 2 bases from J; junction bases left unmatched: 5. CDR3 length: 14 residues. Germline V CDR1 and CDR2: LNHDA, SQIVND (reference sequence). The CDR3 nucleotides read TGTGCCAGTAGTTCCGGGACAGAACAAGAGACCCAGTACTTC. Protein sequence: CASSSGTEQETQYF.

J is TRBJ1-2 and V is TRBV9, with 10 positions matching TRBD1. From germline, CDR1 is SGDLS and CDR2 YYNGEE. The V gene end was trimmed by 0 bases and the J gene end by 5 bases; junction bases not matched to a gene: 4. This CDR3 is built from 15 residues. CDR3 in amino acids: CASSVAGQGLYGYTF. DNA of the CDR3: TGTGCCAGCAGCGTAGCGGGACAGGGGTTGTATGGCTACACCTTC. The full variable domain, in which reference TRBV9 and TRBJ1-2 provide the parts outside the CDR3, is DSGVTQTPKHLITATGQRVTLRCSPRSGDLSVYWYQQSLDQGLQFLIQYYNGEERAKGNILERFSAQQFPDLHSELNLSSLELGDSALYFCASSVAGQGLYGYTFGSGTRLTVV.

The chain links TRBV10-3 to TRBJ1-2; D may be TRBD1 (6 bases). With 0 bases removed from V and 6 bases from J, the gap between germline ends came to 17 bases. Germline CDR1 is ENHRY and CDR2 is SYGVKD. The length of the CDR3 is 16 residues. The CDR3 DNA follows: TGTGCCATCAGTGAGTCAAAGGGGAGAGGGGACAATGGCTACACCTTC. It encodes CAISESKGRGDNGYTF.

J is TRBJ1-1 and V is TRBV6-5; D is undetermined. V was shortened by 0 bases and J by 0 bases, with 8 bases between the two germline ends. This CDR3 region has 15 residues. The germline gives CDR1 MNHEY, CDR2 SVGAGI. The CDR3 bases are TGTGCCAGCAGTTACTCGAGGGCAGTGAACACTGAAGCTTTCTTT. Its translation: CASSYSRAVNTEAFF.